The 31 T cell receptor beta chains below were found in one sample sequenced in a study of blood T cell repertoires in COVID-19. The protocol was immunoSEQ multiplex PCR, while the TCRdb copy is restricted to in-frame clones and leaves out a portion. In the table there are 130,000 to 150,000 clones, 87% of which are singletons. The sequenced sample was peripheral blood. Receptors originate from a woman in her 40s with acute or convalescent COVID-19.

This chain links TRBV6-2 or TRBV6-3 with TRBJ1-4; no reliable D call. V lost 6 bases and J lost 7, with 21 bases in between. Germline assignment: CDR1 MNHEY and CDR2 SVGEGT. The CDR3 is 16 residues long. Here the CDR3 DNA reads TGTGCCAGCAGCTTAGAAAGGTTACTATTCGGTGAAAAACTGTTTTTT. Residues: CASSLERLLFGEKLFF.

This sequence joins TRBV19 and TRBJ2-5; 11 nucleotides align to TRBD2. This CDR3 has 15 residues. J gave up 1 base and V 4 bases, and 2 bases lay outside the gene matches. Germline V lookup: CDR1 LNHDA, CDR2 SQIVND (reference sequence). The CDR3, as DNA: TGTGCCAGTAGTACCGGGACTAGCGGCCAAGAGACCCAGTACTTC. Amino acid sequence: CASSTGTSGQETQYF.

The CDR3 nucleotides read TGTGCCAGCAGCTTAGGGGGCAGGGGTATCTATGGCTACACCTTC. The encoded protein is CASSLGGRGIYGYTF. The gene calls are TRBV7-2 and TRBJ1-2; D is possibly TRBD1 (6 bases). The CDR3 consists of 15 residues. V dropped 1 base and J dropped 4 bases, with 13 bases sitting between them. Germline CDR1 is SGHTA and CDR2 is FQGNSA.

The gene calls are TRBV10-3 and TRBJ1-2, with unresolved D. V lost 2 bases, J lost 5 bases, and 9 bases lay in between. This CDR3 is 13 amino acids long. CDR1 is ENHRY, CDR2 SYGVKD, per germline. The CDR3 loop is CAISEDTRYGYTF. As DNA, the CDR3 is TGTGCCATCAGTGAGGATACTAGGTATGGCTACACCTTC.

The rearrangement joins TRBV28 to TRBJ1-5; 8 nucleotides line up with TRBD1. J gave up 9 bases and V 6 bases, and 7 bases lay outside the gene matches. This CDR3 contains 13 residues. The V gene's germline CDR1 is MDHEN and CDR2 SYDVKM. Here the CDR3 reads CASRMDRVRPQHF. CDR3 bases: TGTGCCAGCAGAATGGACAGGGTGAGGCCCCAGCATTTT.

The rearrangement uses TRBV18 and TRBJ1-6; D call uncertain. Germline CDR1 and CDR2: KGHSH and LQKENI. The CDR3 length is 18 residues. Deletions cut 3 bases from V and 5 bases from J, with 20 bases between. The CDR3 DNA reads TGTGCCAGCTCACCCCGTGGCAGCTCAGCGGTCCATAATTCACCCCTCCACTTT. Its translation: CASSPRGSSAVHNSPLHF.

The rearrangement links TRBV2 to TRBJ2-3; the match to TRBD2 covers 14 bases. Germline V gives CDR1 SNHLY, CDR2 FYNNEI. CDR3 length equals 15 residues. Trimming cost V 5 bases and J 4 bases; bases outside gene matches: 2. CDR3 DNA sequence: TGTGCCAGCAGTCCGGGACTAGCGGGAGCAGATACGCAGTATTTT. Protein product: CASSPGLAGADTQYF.

This clone was found once. This chain links TRBV3-1 (or the pseudogene TRBV3-2) with TRBJ2-7; 9 nucleotides align to TRBD1. CDR1 and CDR2 (germline): LGHDT, YNNKEL (reference sequence). Unmatched junction bases numbered 0, after V lost 0 bases and J lost 6 bases. The CDR3 totals 13 residues. In DNA, the CDR3 is TGTGCCAGCAGCCAAGAGGACAGGGGCGAGCAGTACTTC. Amino acid sequence: CASSQEDRGEQYF.

The genes are TRBV7-2 and TRBJ1-4; D perhaps matches TRBD1 (6 bases). CDR1 SGHTA and CDR2 FQGNSA come from the germline V gene. There are 14 residues in the CDR3. Trimming took off 5 bases at V and 8 bases at J, with 15 bases between the two ends. The CDR3 coding sequence is TGTGCCAGCAGCGGGGGCTTGAGTAGGGAAAAACTGTTTTTT. Protein sequence: CASSGGLSREKLFF.

The V and J genes are TRBV28 and TRBJ1-2; the D gene is possibly TRBD1 (5 bases). This CDR3 comprises 13 residues. Per the germline V gene, CDR1 is MDHEN and CDR2 is SYDVKM. V was shortened by 7 bases and J by 4 bases, with 13 bases between the two germline ends. The CDR3 reads CASNRAGPYGYTF. The CDR3 region has the DNA TGTGCCAGCAATAGGGCGGGACCCTATGGCTACACCTTC.

The chain uses TRBV18 and TRBJ1-1; 7 bases match TRBD1. With 6 bases clipped from V and 1 base from J, the junction kept 5 bases outside the gene matches. The CDR3 length is 14 residues. The germline V gene has CDR1 KGHSH and CDR2 LQKENI. The CDR3 reads CASSLQGPNTEAFF. The CDR3 DNA reads TGTGCCAGCTCCCTACAGGGGCCGAACACTGAAGCTTTCTTT.

This chain links TRBV5-1 with TRBJ2-5; 9 bases are shared with TRBD2. Trimming took 2 bases from V and 5 from J; bases not matched to a gene: 10. The CDR3 sequence is 16 residues long. Germline-derived CDR1 and CDR2 are SGHRS and YFSETQ. The CDR3 DNA is TGCGCCAGCAGCTTAGGTATCCTAGCGGGAATCGAGACCCAGTACTTC. This sequence encodes CASSLGILAGIETQYF.

The V gene is TRBV9, the J gene TRBJ2-7; 10 bases fit TRBD2. With V trimmed by 0 bases and J by 3 bases, 3 bases remained unmatched. Germline CDR1 SGDLS, CDR2 YYNGEE. This CDR3 is 15 amino acids long. The DNA for the CDR3 is TGTGCCAGCAGCGTAGGGACTAGCGGAAACTACGAGCAGTACTTC. Translating it yields CASSVGTSGNYEQYF.

This clone has just one count. The chain links TRBV3-1 (or the pseudogene TRBV3-2) to TRBJ2-1; D perhaps matches TRBD1 (8 bases). Germline V gene lookup returns CDR1 LGHDT and CDR2 YNNKEL (reference sequence). The CDR3 is made up of 14 amino acids. Trimming shortened V by 7 bases and J by 8 bases, and 18 bases separated the two germline ends. The CDR3 region is CASTWTGSGDEQFF. The CDR3 nucleotides are TGTGCCAGCACGTGGACAGGGAGCGGGGATGAGCAGTTCTTC.

V is TRBV5-4 and J is TRBJ2-3, with unresolved D. This CDR3 is built from 12 residues. Germline V lookup: CDR1 SGHNT, CDR2 YYREEE (reference sequence). V lost 5 bases and J 5 bases, leaving 9 bases between the germline ends. CDR3 loop: CASRSRGDTQYF. The CDR3 DNA is TGTGCCAGCAGGTCGAGAGGAGATACGCAGTATTTT.

This clone was seen a handful of times. The chain links TRBV28 to TRBJ1-1; D possibly corresponds to TRBD1 (6 bases). CDR3 size: 12 residues. The ends were cut back, 8 bases at V and 1 base at J, with 8 bases in the middle. CDR1 is MDHEN, CDR2 SYDVKM, per germline. The CDR3 sequence is CASLRGNTEAFF. The CDR3 DNA reads as TGTGCCAGCCTCAGGGGGAACACTGAAGCTTTCTTT.

The chain links TRBV19 to TRBJ2-1, with 10 positions matching TRBD2. Germline trimming cut 2 bases from V and 0 bases from J; bases unmatched to any gene: 4. The CDR3 is 17 residues long. The V gene's germline CDR1 is LNHDA and CDR2 SQIVND (reference sequence). The CDR3 nucleotides read TGTGCCAGTAGTATATCGCGACTAGCGGGCTCCTACAATGAGCAGTTCTTC. Its translation is CASSISRLAGSYNEQFF.

V and J are TRBV30 and TRBJ2-7; D uncertain. The germline V gene encodes CDR1 GTSNPN and CDR2 SVGIG (reference sequence). V was cut by 0 bases and J by 4 bases, with 7 bases left in between. CDR3 length equals 12 residues. CDR3 protein: CAWSVIRYEQYF. The CDR3 coding sequence is TGTGCCTGGAGTGTAATCCGTTACGAGCAGTACTTC.

CDR3 region: CASSLQGADGYTF. CDR3 sequence (DNA): TGTGCCAGCAGCTTACAGGGGGCGGATGGCTACACCTTC. V and J are TRBV5-5 and TRBJ1-2; 9 nucleotides match TRBD1. Per germline, CDR1 SGHKS and CDR2 YYEKEE (reference sequence). The length of the CDR3 is 13 residues. V shed 2 bases and J 6 bases; nucleotides not matched to a gene: 2.

DNA for the CDR3: TGTGCCTGGAGGGGACAGGCTGGACAGCCCCAGCATTTT. Its translation is CAWRGQAGQPQHF. J is TRBJ1-5 and V is TRBV30; 8 bases are a match to TRBD1. In germline, CDR1 is GTSNPN, CDR2 SVGIG (reference sequence). This CDR3 has 13 residues. Losses at the gene ends were 3 bases for V and 7 bases for J; bases not matched to a gene: 5.

V and J are TRBV7-6 and TRBJ1-2; tentatively, D is TRBD1 (6 bases). V shed 4 bases and J shed 3 bases, with 12 bases lying between them. Germline lookup yields CDR1 SGHVS and CDR2 FNYEAQ. The length of the CDR3 is 14 residues. CDR3 nucleotide sequence: TGTGCCAGCAGCTCCCGGGGGGGCTACTATGGCTACACCTTC. Translated: CASSSRGGYYGYTF. Based on the CDR3 plus reference TRBV7-6 and TRBJ1-2, the full variable domain is GAGVSQSPRYKVTKRGQDVALRCDPISGHVSLYWYRQALGQGPEFLTYFNYEAQQDKSGLPNDRFSAERPEGSISTLTIQRTEQRDSAMYRCASSSRGGYYGYTFGSGTRLTVV.

V and J are TRBV7-3 and TRBJ2-3; D unclear. CDR3 length equals 15 residues. Trimming shortened V by 0 bases and J by 0 bases, and 7 bases separated the two germline ends. Per germline, CDR1 SGHTA and CDR2 FQGTGA. The CDR3 DNA reads as TGTGCCAGCAGCTTAACATCGTCTAGCACAGATACGCAGTATTTT. Protein product: CASSLTSSSTDTQYF.

This clone was recorded only once. The chain couples TRBV20-1 to TRBJ2-7, with a tentative D call TRBD1 (5 bases). Looked up from germline, CDR1 is DFQATT and CDR2 is SNEGSKA (reference sequence). There are 11 residues in the CDR3. The ends were cut back, 5 bases at V and 3 bases at J, with 8 bases in the middle. CDR3 bases: TGCAGTGCTTCAACAGGCTACGAGCAGTACTTC. Translation: CSASTGYEQYF.

In regard to this clone: Other DNA sequences of this sample code for an identical CDR3. The V and J genes are TRBV5-1 and TRBJ2-7; D unresolved. The CDR3 loop spans 13 amino acids. From germline, CDR1 is SGHRS and CDR2 YFSETQ. With 0 bases removed from V and 2 bases from J, the gap between germline ends came to 6 bases. The CDR3 loop is CASSLGLTYEQYF. CDR3 DNA sequence: TGCGCCAGCAGCTTGGGACTGACCTACGAGCAGTACTTC.

This chain uses TRBV9 with TRBJ2-4, with 8 nucleotides matching TRBD1. V was clipped by 0 bases and J by 3 bases; unmatched bases: 5. Germline V gives CDR1 SGDLS, CDR2 YYNGEE. This CDR3 spans 16 amino acids. The CDR3 reads CASSVAGGHGKNIQYF. Here the CDR3 DNA reads TGTGCCAGCAGCGTAGCAGGGGGCCATGGCAAAAACATTCAGTACTTC.

This clone was observed once. This chain connects TRBV11-2 to TRBJ2-5; D remains unclear. V lost 5 bases to trimming and J lost 8 bases, with 21 bases between them. The CDR3 totals 15 residues. CDR1 is SGHAT, CDR2 FQNNGV, per germline. The CDR3 sequence: CASSLDQSTVSTQYF. Here the CDR3 DNA reads TGTGCCAGCAGCCTCGACCAATCCACAGTCAGTACCCAGTACTTC. Variable domain in full (rest from reference TRBV11-2 and TRBJ2-5): EAGVAQSPRYKIIEKRQSVAFWCNPISGHATLYWYQQILGQGPKLLIQFQNNGVVDDSQLPKDRFSAERLKGVDSTLKIQPAKLEDSAVYLCASSLDQSTVSTQYFGPGTRLLVL.

The chain recombines TRBV12-3 or TRBV12-4 with TRBJ1-1, with 7 bases identical to TRBD1. The CDR3 contains 13 residues. Trimming at V came to 6 bases and at J to 4 bases, leaving 5 bases not matched to a gene. For the CDR3, the DNA is TGTGCCAGCAGGGGATCAGGGGGCACTGAAGCTTTCTTT. Amino acid sequence: CASRGSGGTEAFF.

This clone was found once. V usage is TRBV19 and J usage is TRBJ2-2, with D maybe TRBD1 (5 bases). CDR3 size: 15 residues. V shed 6 bases and J shed 1 base, with 12 bases lying between them. Germline CDR1 and CDR2: LNHDA and SQIVND (reference sequence). The DNA of the CDR3 is TGTGCCAGTAGGCGAACAGGCTTGAACACCGGGGAGCTGTTTTTT. As protein: CASRRTGLNTGELFF.

The chain links TRBV5-1 to TRBJ2-5, with 11 bases matching TRBD1. Per germline, CDR1 SGHRS and CDR2 YFSETQ. The CDR3 sequence is 16 residues long. Losses at the gene ends were 4 bases for V and 5 bases for J; bases not matched to a gene: 10. CDR3 protein: CASSRFGQGAPETQYF. The CDR3 nucleotides are TGCGCCAGCAGCCGCTTTGGACAGGGGGCTCCGGAGACCCAGTACTTC.

The V call is TRBV19, the J call TRBJ1-5; D ambiguous. V lost 7 bases and J 5 bases, leaving 12 bases between the germline ends. From germline, CDR1 is LNHDA and CDR2 SQIVND (reference sequence). This CDR3 comprises 13 residues. In DNA, the CDR3 is TGTGCCAGTAATCTAGACGGGGATCAGCCCCAGCATTTT. Protein sequence: CASNLDGDQPQHF.

This clone was seen repeatedly, ten times or more. The rearrangement uses TRBV10-3 and TRBJ1-2; tentative D call: TRBD1 (5 bases). Germline V lookup: CDR1 ENHRY, CDR2 SYGVKD. The CDR3 has 13 residues. The ends were cut back, 4 bases at V and 3 bases at J, with 9 bases in the middle. The CDR3 region has the DNA TGTGCCATCAGTGCCGGAGGGGACTATGGCTACACCTTC. It yields the protein CAISAGGDYGYTF.